This TCR beta chain was recovered during a study of CD8+CD57+ T cells in acquired aplastic anemia. All patients picked for sequencing had shown, by flow cytometry, an expansion of CD8+CD57+ cells. TCR beta VDJ and CDR3 were profiled, and genomic DNA was the template. TCRdb processed the reads anew with MiXCR; each CDR3 protein has one entry. The sample contains a few hundred thousand distinct CDR3 sequences, roughly 53% of which appear only once. The sequence was collected from a human donor with aplastic anemia. The sequenced sample consisted of sorted CD4+, CD8+, or CD8+CD57+ T cells (not recorded which) from PBMCs.

The DNA of the CDR3 is TGTGCCAGCACGCCGGCGGCTGGGGCCAACGTCCTGACTTTC. This codes for CASTPAAGANVLTF. This chain connects TRBV25-1 to TRBJ2-6; no reliable D call. This CDR3 region has 14 residues. V was cut by 7 bases and J by 2 bases, with 9 bases left in between. Germline loops: CDR1 MGHDK, CDR2 SYGVNS. Filled out from reference TRBV25-1 and TRBJ2-6, the complete variable domain reads EADIYQTPRYLVIGTGKKITLECSQTMGHDKMYWYQQDPGMELHLIHYSYGVNSTEKGDLSSESTVSRIRTEHFPLTLESARPSHTSQYLCASTPAAGANVLTFGAGSRLTVL.